This TCR beta chain derives from a study of shared clonotypes between healthy human individuals. The repertoire was sequenced with immunoSEQ multiplex PCR; TCRdb's copy has only in-frame clones and lacks some. The table has 550,000 to 850,000 clones, less than 85% seen once; the top ten hold roughly 1.7%. This clone was seen many times. V was shortened by 5 bases and J by 3 bases, with 8 bases between the two germline ends. There are 12 residues in the CDR3. CDR1 SEHNR and CDR2 FQNEAQ come from the germline V gene (reference sequence). The sequence derives from a woman between 25 and 40 years old in good health. The chain joins TRBV7-9 to TRBJ2-7; D possibly uses TRBD1 or TRBD2 (5 bases each). Sample: memory CD4+ T cells sorted from blood. Subset here: CD45RA-negative fraction. Written as DNA, the CDR3 is TGTGCCAGCAGCCGGGGCCTCTACGAGCAGTACTTC. This encodes CASSRGLYEQYF.